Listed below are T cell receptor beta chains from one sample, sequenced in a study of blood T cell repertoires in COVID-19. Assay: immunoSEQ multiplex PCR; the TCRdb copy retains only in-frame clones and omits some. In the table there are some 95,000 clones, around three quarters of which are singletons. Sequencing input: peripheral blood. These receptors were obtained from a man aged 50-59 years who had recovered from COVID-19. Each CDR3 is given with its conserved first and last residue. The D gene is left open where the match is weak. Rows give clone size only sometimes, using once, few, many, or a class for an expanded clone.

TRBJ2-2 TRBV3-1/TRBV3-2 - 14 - CASSQDRFTGELFF TGTGCCAGCAGCCAAGATCGGTTCACCGGGGAGCTGTTTTTT
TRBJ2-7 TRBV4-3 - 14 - CASSQDWTAYEQYF TGCGCCAGCAGCCAAGATTGGACAGCCTACGAGCAGTACTTC
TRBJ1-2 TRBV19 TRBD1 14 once CASLLTGDSYGYTF TGTGCCAGCCTTCTTACAGGGGATTCCTATGGCTACACCTTC
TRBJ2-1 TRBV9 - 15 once CASSVQGRTYNEQFF TGTGCCAGCAGCGTACAGGGGCGGACCTACAATGAGCAGTTCTTC
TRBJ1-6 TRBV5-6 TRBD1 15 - CASSLTGTANSPLHF TGTGCCAGCAGCTTGACCGGGACAGCAAATTCACCCCTCCACTTT
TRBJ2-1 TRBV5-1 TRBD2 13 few CASSFGLVNEQFF TGCGCCAGCAGCTTTGGACTAGTCAATGAGCAGTTCTTC
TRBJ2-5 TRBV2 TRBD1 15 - CASSSPGQGGETQYF TGTGCCAGCAGTTCCCCGGGACAGGGAGGGGAGACCCAGTACTTC
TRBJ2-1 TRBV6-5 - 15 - CASSYPGLGYDEQFF TGTGCCAGCAGTTACCCGGGACTCGGTTACGATGAGCAGTTCTTC
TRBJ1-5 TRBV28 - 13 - CASKSNSNQPQHF TGTGCCAGCAAATCAAATAGCAATCAGCCCCAGCATTTT
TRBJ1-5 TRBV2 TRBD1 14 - CASSAQGANQPQHF TGTGCCAGCAGTGCTCAGGGGGCTAATCAGCCCCAGCATTTT
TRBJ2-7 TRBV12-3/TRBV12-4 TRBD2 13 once CASSQPGGNEQYF TGTGCCAGCAGCCAACCGGGAGGGAACGAGCAGTACTTC
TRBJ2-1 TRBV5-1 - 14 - CASSLSSSYNEQFF TGCGCCAGCAGCTTGTCGAGCTCCTACAATGAGCAGTTCTTC
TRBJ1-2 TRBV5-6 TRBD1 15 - CASSGGQQDIYGYTF TGTGCCAGCAGCGGGGGACAGCAAGATATCTATGGCTACACCTTC
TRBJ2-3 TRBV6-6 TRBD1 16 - CASRDGDREATDTQYF TGTGCCAGCAGGGACGGGGACAGGGAGGCCACAGATACGCAGTATTTT
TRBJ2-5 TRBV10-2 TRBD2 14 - CASGPLADQETQYF TGCGCCAGCGGGCCACTAGCGGACCAAGAGACCCAGTACTTC
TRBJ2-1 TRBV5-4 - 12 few CASSSPRFEQFF TGTGCCAGCAGCTCACCCCGGTTCGAGCAGTTCTTC
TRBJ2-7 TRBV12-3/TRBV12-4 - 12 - CASSPSRYEQYF TGTGCCAGCAGCCCGTCCCGCTACGAGCAGTACTTC
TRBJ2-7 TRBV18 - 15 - CASSPARGREYEQYF TGTGCCAGCTCACCAGCCAGGGGTAGGGAGTACGAGCAGTACTTC
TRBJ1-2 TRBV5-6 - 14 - CASSLSGQIYGYTF TGTGCCAGCAGCTTGTCTGGACAGATTTATGGCTACACCTTC
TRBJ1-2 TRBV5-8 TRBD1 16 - CASSSPGTGSNYGYTF TGTGCCAGCAGTTCTCCCGGGACAGGCTCTAACTATGGCTACACCTTC
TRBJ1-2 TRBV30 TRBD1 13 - CAWSVGTAYGYTF TGTGCCTGGAGTGTGGGGACAGCTTATGGCTACACCTTC
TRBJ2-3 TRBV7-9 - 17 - CASSPSLGGESTDTQYF TGTGCCAGCAGCCCCTCCCTTGGCGGGGAAAGCACAGATACGCAGTATTTT
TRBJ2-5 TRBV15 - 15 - CATSRGTPGVETQYF TGTGCCACCAGCCGTGGTACCCCGGGGGTGGAGACCCAGTACTTC
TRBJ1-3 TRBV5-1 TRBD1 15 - CASSLEGANGNTIYF TGCGCCAGCAGCTTAGAGGGGGCAAATGGAAACACCATATATTTT
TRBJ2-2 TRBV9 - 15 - CASTEREGATGELFF TGTGCCAGCACGGAACGTGAGGGAGCCACCGGGGAGCTGTTTTTT
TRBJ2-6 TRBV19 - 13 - CASSSSGANVLTF TGTGCCAGTTCATCCTCTGGGGCCAACGTCCTGACTTTC
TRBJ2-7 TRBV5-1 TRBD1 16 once CASSREHGTGDYEQYF TGCGCCAGCAGCAGAGAACACGGGACAGGGGACTACGAGCAGTACTTC
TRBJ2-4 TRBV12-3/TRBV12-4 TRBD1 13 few CASRGQGLDIQYF TGTGCCAGCAGGGGACAGGGGTTAGACATTCAGTACTTC
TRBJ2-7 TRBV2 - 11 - CASSERGEQYF TGTGCCAGCAGTGAAAGGGGCGAGCAGTACTTC
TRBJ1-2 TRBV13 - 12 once CASSFPGYGYTF TGTGCCAGCAGCTTCCCCGGCTATGGCTACACCTTC
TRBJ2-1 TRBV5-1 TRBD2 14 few CASSSGTSGNEQFF TGCGCCAGCAGCTCCGGGACTAGCGGCAATGAGCAGTTCTTC
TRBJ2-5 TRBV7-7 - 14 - CASSLTPVQETQYF TGTGCCAGCAGCTTAACTCCCGTACAAGAGACCCAGTACTTC
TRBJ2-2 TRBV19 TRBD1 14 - CASSRQGAWGELFF TGTGCCAGTAGCCGACAGGGGGCTTGGGGGGAGCTGTTTTTT
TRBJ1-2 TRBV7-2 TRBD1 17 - CASSPRTGGIANYGYTF TGTGCCAGCAGCCCACGGACAGGGGGCATTGCTAACTATGGCTACACCTTC
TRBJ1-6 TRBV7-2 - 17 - CASSLEVGRNGNSPLHF TGTGCCAGCAGCTTAGAGGTCGGGAGGAACGGAAATTCACCCCTCCACTTT
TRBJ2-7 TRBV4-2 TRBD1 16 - CASSQDWTGSSYEQYF TGTGCCAGCAGCCAAGATTGGACAGGGAGCTCCTACGAGCAGTACTTC
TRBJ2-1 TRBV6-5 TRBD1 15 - CASSPGQGRLNEQFF TGTGCCAGCAGTCCGGGACAGGGTAGGTTAAATGAGCAGTTCTTC
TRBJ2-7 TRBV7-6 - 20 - CASSLSPPGRRIRRDYEQYF TGTGCCAGCAGCTTATCCCCCCCGGGACGTAGGATAAGGCGGGACTACGAGCAGTACTTC